This T cell receptor beta chain was found in a study of spatial heterogeneity in lung cancer. As for the study in general: Bulk RNA-seq from matched material yielded a T cell module score that correlated strongly with TCR transcript counts in tumor regions.

One entry per CDR3 protein, called by TCRdb with MiXCR from the 5' RACE reads. Of approximately 3,000 distinct CDR3 sequences listed, about 12% are singletons. Time point defined: sample taken at primary tumor resection. The sequenced material consisted of unsorted whole RNA from tumor, nontumor lung or frozen PBMC. Study-level results: Higher tumor mutation counts went along with higher counts of expanded intratumoral alpha and beta TCRs. Tumor T cell coverage was estimated at around 7% for alpha and 11% to 15% for beta chains.

This clonotype is labeled as medium-sized. Antigen specificity is unknown. The TCR was taken from a male donor with early-stage non-small cell lung cancer. The source was lung tumor tissue, collected at surgery.

CDR3 sequence: CASSPSWSTEAFF. CDR3 coding DNA: TGTGCCAGCAGTCCCAGCTGGAGCACTGAAGCTTTCTTT. This chain joins TRBV27 and TRBJ1-1, with D hard to call. The V end lost 5 bases, the J end lost 4 bases, and 11 bases lay between the germline ends. The CDR3 spans 13 residues. The V gene's germline CDR1 is MNHEY and CDR2 SMNVEV (reference sequence).